The 32 T cell receptor beta chains below come from one sample, sequenced in a study of cytomegalovirus exposure and HLA in healthy donors. It was with 60 Vbeta and 13 Jbeta primers that the PCR ran. The repertoire was sequenced with immunoSEQ multiplex PCR; TCRdb's copy has only in-frame clones and lacks some. Counted here are over 150,000 clones, about four fifths occurring once; the ten biggest clones make up 1%. Material for sequencing was PBMCs. Receptors were obtained from a woman aged 45-65 years in good health and CMV-seropositive.

This clone appeared a few times. The chain employs TRBV5-4 and TRBJ2-3; 10 bases line up with TRBD1. The CDR3 consists of 15 residues. The ends lost 3 bases at V and 5 bases at J; junction bases unmatched: 6. Germline CDR1 SGHNT, CDR2 YYREEE (reference sequence). CDR3 nucleotides: TGTGCCAGCAGCTACGGACAGGGGGAGATAGATACGCAGTATTTT. It translates to CASSYGQGEIDTQYF.

The chain links TRBV14 to TRBJ2-5, with 9 positions matching TRBD2. The DNA end is more similar to TRBJ2-7, so the J call may be wrong. Germline CDR1 is SGHDN and CDR2 is FVKESK. CDR3 length: 15 residues. CDR3 nucleotides: TGTGCCAGCAGCCAAGCGGGGACTAGCCTCCACGAGCAGTACTTC. Its translation: CASSQAGTSLHEQYF.

The rearrangement uses TRBV7-2 and TRBJ2-5; D is perhaps TRBD2 (6 bases). Germline V CDR1 and CDR2: SGHTA, FQGNSA. V lost 5 bases and J 1 base, leaving 17 bases between the germline ends. CDR3 size: 16 residues. Here the CDR3 DNA reads TGTGCCAGCAGCCCGATGAGGAGGGGCCTCCAAGAGACCCAGTACTTC. Translated, it gives CASSPMRRGLQETQYF. The variable domain in full, completed from reference TRBV7-2 and TRBJ2-5, reads GAGVSQSPSNKVTEKGKDVELRCDPISGHTALYWYRQSLGQGLEFLIYFQGNSAPDKSGLPSDRFSAERTGGSVSTLTIQRTQQEDSAVYLCASSPMRRGLQETQYFGPGTRLLVL.

This chain joins TRBV6-4 and TRBJ1-2; 7 positions agree with TRBD1. The CDR3 totals 15 residues. The V gene end was trimmed by 5 bases and the J gene end by 1 base; junction bases not matched to a gene: 7. Germline-derived CDR1 and CDR2 are MRHNA and SNTAGT. CDR3 protein: CASSRRQGFNYGYTF. In DNA, the CDR3 is TGTGCCAGCAGTCGCAGACAGGGATTTAACTATGGCTACACCTTC.

The chain employs TRBV9 and TRBJ2-7, with 7 bases that match TRBD2. V trimming: 3 bases; J trimming: 7 bases; junction bases outside the gene matches: 7. CDR1 is SGDLS and CDR2 is YYNGEE in the germline V gene. This CDR3 has 13 residues. The CDR3, as DNA: TGTGCCAGCAGCGGTCCGACTAGCCGGGAGCAGTACTTC. It is translated as CASSGPTSREQYF. The full variable domain, its missing parts supplied by reference TRBV9 and TRBJ2-7, is DSGVTQTPKHLITATGQRVTLRCSPRSGDLSVYWYQQSLDQGLQFLIQYYNGEERAKGNILERFSAQQFPDLHSELNLSSLELGDSALYFCASSGPTSREQYFGPGTRLTVT.

This rearrangement joins TRBV7-2 to TRBJ2-2, with D hard to call. The ends were cut back, 5 bases at V and 6 bases at J, with 10 bases in the middle. Germline CDR1 and CDR2: SGHTA and FQGNSA. This CDR3 is built from 13 residues. The CDR3 loop is CASSRSSAGELFF. CDR3 nucleotides: TGTGCCAGCAGCCGGTCCAGCGCCGGGGAGCTGTTTTTT.

V gene TRBV4-2 combines with J gene TRBJ2-7, with D possibly TRBD2 on 7 matching bases. The length of the CDR3 is 15 residues. V lost 4 bases and J lost 2, with 15 bases in between. Germline lookup yields CDR1 LGHNA and CDR2 YNFKEQ. CDR3 in amino acids: CASSPGGINPYEQYF. CDR3 nucleotide sequence: TGTGCCAGCAGCCCGGGGGGCATTAATCCCTACGAGCAGTACTTC.

The J gene is TRBJ2-5, the V gene TRBV7-2; 8 bases match TRBD2. The CDR3 loop spans 17 amino acids. Germline V lookup: CDR1 SGHTA, CDR2 FQGNSA. V trimming: 0 bases; J trimming: 5 bases; junction bases outside the gene matches: 11. CDR3 sequence: CASSLARGGAGWETQYF. CDR3 coding DNA: TGTGCCAGCAGCTTAGCCCGGGGGGGAGCCGGATGGGAGACCCAGTACTTC.

V usage is TRBV2 and J usage is TRBJ2-5, with D unclear. With 5 bases removed from V and 5 bases from J, the gap between germline ends came to 18 bases. This CDR3 is 15 amino acids long. Germline lookup yields CDR1 SNHLY and CDR2 FYNNEI. CDR3 in DNA: TGTGCCAGCAGTTCCCGTCTGGTTTCCGCGGAGACCCAGTACTTC. This sequence encodes CASSSRLVSAETQYF.

V usage is TRBV30 and J usage is TRBJ1-3, with D possibly being TRBD1 (5 bases). There are 15 residues in the CDR3. Germline V gene lookup returns CDR1 GTSNPN and CDR2 SVGIG (reference sequence). Trimming removed 4 bases at V and 2 bases at J, with 15 bases between. CDR3 in DNA: TGTGCCTGGATGGGGGGGACTTTAACTGGAAACACCATATATTTT. Translated, it gives CAWMGGTLTGNTIYF.

This chain connects TRBV4-3 to TRBJ2-7; D is possibly TRBD2 (6 bases). This CDR3 spans 15 amino acids. Germline CDR1 is LGHNA and CDR2 is YSLEER. Trimming removed 0 bases from V and 4 bases from J, with 13 bases in between. CDR3: CASSQDPNGGYEQYF. Written as DNA, the CDR3 is TGCGCCAGCAGCCAAGATCCCAACGGGGGATACGAGCAGTACTTC.

The chain links TRBV28 to TRBJ1-3; TRBD1 agrees at 7 bases. Per the germline V gene, CDR1 is MDHEN and CDR2 is SYDVKM. The V and J ends lost 5 bases and 4 bases, in that order; junction bases with no gene match: 2. The CDR3 length is 13 residues. CDR3 residues: CASSVTGGNTIYF. The CDR3 bases are TGTGCCAGCAGTGTGACAGGGGGAAACACCATATATTTT.

The gene calls are TRBV7-2 and TRBJ1-2; 9 bases line up with TRBD1. The trim removed 2 bases at V and 6 bases at J, leaving 4 bases unmatched. The CDR3 spans 14 residues. The germline gives CDR1 SGHTA, CDR2 FQGNSA. In DNA, the CDR3 is TGTGCCAGCAGCTTATACAGGACAGGGGATGGCTACACCTTC. Protein: CASSLYRTGDGYTF.

The chain joins TRBV28 to TRBJ2-7, with 7 bases identical to TRBD1. Trimming cost V 8 bases and J 12 bases; bases outside gene matches: 13. Germline loops: CDR1 MDHEN, CDR2 SYDVKM. The CDR3 totals 12 residues. CDR3 residues: CASCNRDRFLYF. The CDR3 DNA reads TGTGCCAGCTGCAACCGGGACAGATTTTTGTACTTC.

In this sample, this clone turned up once. The chain uses TRBV10-3 and TRBJ2-5, with D unclear. With the DNA end fitting TRBJ2-7 better, the J assignment may be wrong. The germline CDR1 and CDR2 sequences are ENHRY and SYGVKD. The CDR3 totals 14 residues. The CDR3 protein is CAISDSNIAYEQYF. In nucleotides, the CDR3 is TGTGCCATCAGTGACTCAAACATAGCCTACGAGCAGTACTTC.

The chain is built from TRBV7-2 and TRBJ2-2, with D perhaps TRBD2 (7 bases). The CDR3 covers 17 residues. The V end was cut by 2 bases, the J end by 2 bases, with 15 bases between. CDR1 is SGHTA, CDR2 FQGNSA, per germline. The CDR3 loop is CASSLKEGGLNTGELFF. DNA of the CDR3: TGTGCCAGCAGCTTAAAAGAGGGGGGGCTTAACACCGGGGAGCTGTTTTTT.

This clone was detected once. The chain has TRBV27 and TRBJ1-5; D gene ambiguous. This CDR3 comprises 13 residues. CDR1 and CDR2 (germline): MNHEY, SMNVEV (reference sequence). V lost 5 bases, J lost 7 bases, and 12 bases lay in between. In DNA, the CDR3 is TGTGCCAGCAGTGGACTATCGGGGCAGCCCCAGCATTTT. Its protein product is CASSGLSGQPQHF.

This chain links TRBV4-1 with TRBJ2-3; 9 nucleotides agree with TRBD2. The V gene end was trimmed by 1 base and the J gene end by 7 bases; junction bases not matched to a gene: 12. The CDR3 sequence is 17 residues long. Germline-derived CDR1 and CDR2 are MGHRA and YSYEKL. In DNA, the CDR3 is TGCGCCAGCAGCCAAGCCGGGGTAGCGGGGGCCCAAAATACGCAGTATTTT. As protein: CASSQAGVAGAQNTQYF.

This chain links TRBV19 with TRBJ1-5; D may be TRBD1 (5 bases). Looked up from germline, CDR1 is LNHDA and CDR2 is SQIVND (reference sequence). Trimming left V 7 bases short and J 6 bases short, with 16 bases between. The length of the CDR3 is 14 residues. CDR3 amino acids: CASTAGYFTQPQHF. CDR3 nucleotide sequence: TGTGCCAGTACGGCAGGGTATTTTACTCAGCCCCAGCATTTT.

CDR3 in DNA: TGTGCCAGCAGCGCAGCTAGGGACTCCAACACCATATATTTT. It encodes CASSAARDSNTIYF. The genes are TRBV9 and TRBJ1-3; TRBD1 might be the D (5 bases). The V end lost 3 bases, the J end lost 7 bases, and 14 bases lay between the germline ends. Germline V CDR1 and CDR2: SGDLS, YYNGEE. The CDR3 has 14 residues.

This rearrangement joins TRBV4-3 to TRBJ1-2, with TRBD1 matching 9 bases. Germline V gives CDR1 LGHNA, CDR2 YSLEER. V was clipped by 4 bases and J by 4 bases; unmatched bases: 1. The CDR3 sequence is 13 residues long. The DNA of the CDR3 is TGCGCCAGCAGCCCGGACAGGGGCTATGGCTACACCTTC. Amino acids: CASSPDRGYGYTF.

Regarding this clone: An end of the junction does not agree with germline; a read error may underlie this. The chain is built from TRBV5-6 and TRBJ2-1, with 11 bases identical to TRBD1. The germline V gene encodes CDR1 SGHDT and CDR2 YYEEEE. This CDR3 contains 15 residues. The CDR3 DNA reads TGTGCCAGCAGCCCCGGGGACAGGGGGACTAATGGGCAGTTCTTC. Protein sequence: CASSPGDRGTNGQFF.

The V gene is TRBV5-8, the J gene TRBJ1-2, with D perhaps matching TRBD1 (6 bases). Germline values: CDR1 SGHTS, CDR2 YDEGEE. V lost 0 bases and J 2 bases, leaving 14 bases between the germline ends. The CDR3 length is 16 residues. CDR3 nucleotides: TGTGCCAGCAGCTTGGGGCAGACAAGGGGGAACTATGGCTACACCTTC. Residues: CASSLGQTRGNYGYTF.

The CDR3 protein is CASSLKGWGTDTQYF. The CDR3 nucleotides read TGTGCCAGCAGCTTAAAGGGGTGGGGCACAGATACGCAGTATTTT. The V call is TRBV7-9, the J call TRBJ2-3; D might be TRBD1 (5 bases). CDR1 is SEHNR and CDR2 is FQNEAQ in the germline V gene (reference sequence). The CDR3 contains 15 residues. V was cut by 2 bases and J by 1 base, with 10 bases left in between.

The gene calls are TRBV11-3 and TRBJ2-1, with D maybe TRBD2 (7 bases). Germline values: CDR1 SGHNT, CDR2 YENEEA. This CDR3 has 14 amino acids. Trimming took 2 bases from V and 7 from J, leaving 12 bases between them. Here the CDR3 reads CASSLRGGRNEQFF. The DNA for the CDR3 is TGTGCCAGCAGCTTACGCGGGGGCCGTAATGAGCAGTTCTTC.

This rearrangement joins TRBV7-9 to TRBJ2-7; 7 bases agree with TRBD1. This CDR3 comprises 15 residues. After removal of 5 bases from V and 0 bases from J, the junction contained 7 bases not matched to a gene. From germline, CDR1 is SEHNR and CDR2 FQNEAQ (reference sequence). CDR3 nucleotide sequence: TGTGCCAGCAGCAACTGGGACAGTCTCTCCTACGAGCAGTACTTC. Translation: CASSNWDSLSYEQYF.

The table lists this clone with a few counts. The rearrangement uses TRBV5-6 and TRBJ1-4, with D possibly matching TRBD1 (5 bases). CDR3 length: 15 residues. CDR1 is SGHDT, CDR2 YYEEEE, per germline. The V gene lost 0 bases and the J gene lost 8 bases, with 14 bases spanning the gap. The CDR3 loop is CASSLVSQGREKLFF. For the CDR3, the DNA is TGTGCCAGCAGCTTGGTCTCCCAGGGAAGGGAAAAACTGTTTTTT.

The J gene is TRBJ2-3, the V gene TRBV5-5; 8 bases fit TRBD1. The CDR3 loop spans 14 amino acids. Per germline, CDR1 SGHKS and CDR2 YYEKEE (reference sequence). V trimming: 4 bases; J trimming: 5 bases; junction bases outside the gene matches: 6. DNA for the CDR3: TGTGCCAGCAGCAAGCAGGGGGCTAAAGATACGCAGTATTTT. Encoded protein: CASSKQGAKDTQYF. Looking up the rest from reference TRBV5-5 and TRBJ2-3 gives the full variable domain: DAGVTQSPTHLIKTRGQQVTLRCSPISGHKSVSWYQQVLGQGPQFIFQYYEKEERGRGNFPDRFSARQFPNYSSELNVNALLLGDSALYLCASSKQGAKDTQYFGPGTRLTVL.

This chain links TRBV4-2 with TRBJ1-5, with D possibly being TRBD1 (5 bases). The CDR3 loop spans 15 amino acids. Trimming took 4 bases from V and 2 from J, leaving 12 bases between them. Germline CDR1 LGHNA, CDR2 YNFKEQ. The CDR3 DNA sequence: TGTGCCAGCAGCCCACAGGAGTCGGGCAATCAGCCCCAGCATTTT. Translating gives CASSPQESGNQPQHF.

The rearrangement links TRBV5-1 to TRBJ1-1; D is possibly TRBD1 (6 bases). Germline V gives CDR1 SGHRS, CDR2 YFSETQ. The CDR3 length is 14 residues. V lost 4 bases and J lost 3, with 13 bases in between. CDR3 coding DNA: TGCGCCAGCAGCGTGGCAGGACAGTACACTGAAGCTTTCTTT. It translates to CASSVAGQYTEAFF.

The V gene is TRBV14, the J gene TRBJ2-7; D unresolved. Trimming stripped 0 bases from V and 5 bases from J, with 17 bases between. Per the germline V gene, CDR1 is SGHDN and CDR2 is FVKESK. The CDR3 sequence is 16 residues long. CDR3 protein: CASSQDSRNLPNEQYF. Written as DNA, the CDR3 is TGTGCCAGCAGCCAAGATTCCAGGAACCTACCTAACGAGCAGTACTTC.

The chain couples TRBV11-2 to TRBJ1-2; D possibly corresponds to TRBD1 (5 bases). With 5 bases removed from V and 4 bases from J, the gap between germline ends came to 14 bases. Per germline, CDR1 SGHAT and CDR2 FQNNGV. This CDR3 spans 14 amino acids. CDR3 nucleotides: TGTGCCAGCAGCCTTAGCCGCCAGGGCTATGGCTACACCTTC. This encodes CASSLSRQGYGYTF. Full variable domain (missing parts from reference TRBV11-2 and TRBJ1-2): EAGVAQSPRYKIIEKRQSVAFWCNPISGHATLYWYQQILGQGPKLLIQFQNNGVVDDSQLPKDRFSAERLKGVDSTLKIQPAKLEDSAVYLCASSLSRQGYGYTFGSGTRLTVV.